The 30 T cell receptor beta chains in this list originate from one sample, sequenced in a study of CD8 T cells in Susac syndrome. Reverse transcription of 0.5 to 1 ug RNA was performed with random hexamers. Using its own MiXCR run on the immunoSEQ multiplex PCR reads, TCRdb lists one record per CDR3 protein. Found here are roughly 100,000 distinct CDR3 sequences, approximately 94% of them singletons; the top ten hold 0.41%. Material for sequencing was CD8+ T cells from PBMCs. All receptors come from a human donor with Susac syndrome.

The chain combines TRBV20-1 with TRBJ1-6, with TRBD1 matching over 10 bases. The CDR3 has 15 amino acids. Germline V lookup: CDR1 DFQATT, CDR2 SNEGSKA (reference sequence). CDR3: CSARWDRGYNSPLHF. The CDR3 DNA sequence: TGCAGCGCAAGATGGGACAGGGGATATAATTCACCCCTCCACTTT.

The chain joins TRBV2 to TRBJ2-1; D not resolved. Trimming shortened V by 6 bases and J by 10 bases, and 10 bases separated the two germline ends. The CDR3 sequence is 11 residues long. Germline V gene data show CDR1 as SNHLY and CDR2 as FYNNEI. The CDR3 DNA reads as TGTGCCAGCAGGTCGGACGACGAGCAGTTCTTC. Its translation is CASRSDDEQFF.

A single count supports this clonotype. V usage is TRBV7-6 and J usage is TRBJ2-2; weak D call: TRBD1 (5 bases). This CDR3 is built from 14 residues. The V gene lost 2 bases and the J gene lost 6 bases, with 10 bases spanning the gap. Looked up from germline, CDR1 is SGHVS and CDR2 is FNYEAQ. CDR3: CASSLQGGAGELFF. The DNA for the CDR3 is TGTGCCAGCAGCTTACAGGGTGGGGCCGGGGAGCTGTTTTTT.

The chain employs TRBV7-9 and TRBJ2-5, with 8 nucleotides matching TRBD2. There are 16 residues in the CDR3. CDR1 is SEHNR and CDR2 is FQNEAQ in the germline V gene (reference sequence). Trimming took 5 bases from V and 0 from J; bases not matched to a gene: 8. CDR3: CASSPLTSADQETQYF. The CDR3 coding sequence is TGTGCCAGCAGCCCCCTGACTAGCGCAGACCAAGAGACCCAGTACTTC.

The V gene is TRBV4-2, the J gene TRBJ2-1, with a tentative D call TRBD2 (5 bases). Germline values: CDR1 LGHNA, CDR2 YNFKEQ. This CDR3 comprises 14 residues. Deletions cut 0 bases from V and 5 bases from J, with 8 bases between. Written as DNA, the CDR3 is TGTGCCAGCAGCCAAGATACCGGGAACAATGAGCAGTTCTTC. It translates to CASSQDTGNNEQFF.

V gene TRBV29-1 combines with J gene TRBJ1-2; 8 bases align to TRBD1. The germline V gene has CDR1 SQVTM and CDR2 ANQGSEA. Losses at the gene ends were 0 bases for V and 4 bases for J; bases not matched to a gene: 7. The CDR3 sequence is 15 residues long. The CDR3 sequence: CSVEDQTGGPYGYTF. DNA of the CDR3: TGCAGCGTTGAAGATCAAACAGGGGGTCCCTATGGCTACACCTTC.

The CDR3 DNA reads TGTGCCAGCCGGGGGGGAAGAGATACGCAGTATTTT. This translates into CASRGGRDTQYF. The V call is TRBV2, the J call TRBJ2-3; 8 nucleotides agree with TRBD2. Germline CDR1 SNHLY, CDR2 FYNNEI. The CDR3 totals 12 residues. The trim removed 8 bases at V and 5 bases at J, leaving 3 bases unmatched.

The chain uses TRBV13 and TRBJ1-5, with D tentatively TRBD1 (5 bases). V lost 3 bases and J 6 bases, leaving 12 bases between the germline ends. Germline CDR1 reads PRHDT; CDR2 reads FYEKMQ (reference sequence). The CDR3 extends over 14 amino acids. As DNA, the CDR3 is TGTGCCAGCAGCTTGACGGGGGTGGGTCAGCCCCAGCATTTT. This translates into CASSLTGVGQPQHF. Full variable domain (missing parts from reference TRBV13 and TRBJ1-5): AAGVIQSPRHLIKEKRETATLKCYPIPRHDTVYWYQQGPGQDPQFLISFYEKMQSDKGSIPDRFSAQQFSDYHSELNMSSLELGDSALYFCASSLTGVGQPQHFGDGTRLSIL.

The chain links TRBV24-1 to TRBJ2-5, with no clear D. This CDR3 has 13 amino acids. The germline CDR1 and CDR2 sequences are KGHDR and SFDVKD. Between the trimmed V and J ends, which lost 0 bases and 5 bases, there was a span of 6 bases. The CDR3 DNA is TGTGCCACCAGTGATTTGCTTGGGGAGACCCAGTACTTC. The encoded protein is CATSDLLGETQYF.

The sample holds one count of this clonotype. The V call is TRBV3-1, the J call TRBJ2-5, with D perhaps TRBD1 or TRBD2 (6 bases each). Germline loops: CDR1 LGHDT, CDR2 YNNKEL (reference sequence). Between the trimmed V and J ends, which lost 1 base and 1 base, there was a span of 13 bases. The CDR3 is 16 residues long. The CDR3 spells CASSQVYGGLQETQYF. CDR3 nucleotides: TGTGCCAGCAGCCAAGTGTACGGGGGCCTCCAAGAGACCCAGTACTTC.

The chain has TRBV6-2 or TRBV6-3 and TRBJ2-1; 8 bases match TRBD2. Germline V gene lookup returns CDR1 MNHEY and CDR2 SVGEGT. The V segment lost 2 bases and the J segment 4 bases; nucleotides outside the gene matches: 10. CDR3 length equals 17 residues. The CDR3 DNA is TGTGCCAGCAGTTACCCCACACGTAGCGGGATATACAATGAGCAGTTCTTC. This sequence encodes CASSYPTRSGIYNEQFF.

The chain couples TRBV4-1 to TRBJ2-7; 7 positions agree with TRBD1. This CDR3 spans 14 amino acids. Germline V CDR1 and CDR2: MGHRA, YSYEKL. The junction had 5 bases not matched to a gene; V was cut back by 5 bases and J by 1 base. DNA of the CDR3: TGCGCCAGCAGCACCCTGACAGGGTCCTACGAGCAGTACTTC. It encodes CASSTLTGSYEQYF.

This chain joins TRBV5-1 and TRBJ2-2; D is perhaps TRBD1 (6 bases). From germline, CDR1 is SGHRS and CDR2 YFSETQ. The V end lost 5 bases, the J end lost 3 bases, and 14 bases lay between the germline ends. The CDR3 sequence is 15 residues long. CDR3 bases: TGCGCCAGCAGTTGGGGGCAGGAGCACACCGGGGAGCTGTTTTTT. This codes for CASSWGQEHTGELFF.

The rearrangement uses TRBV7-6 and TRBJ1-4, with D unresolved. Trimming removed 5 bases from V and 15 bases from J, with 16 bases in between. There are 12 residues in the CDR3. Germline CDR1 SGHVS, CDR2 FNYEAQ. The CDR3 loop reads CASSPPGSHMFF. CDR3 coding DNA: TGTGCCAGCAGCCCCCCGGGCAGTCACATGTTTTTT.

The chain carries TRBV9 and TRBJ1-2; D not resolved. Trimming shortened V by 0 bases and J by 0 bases, and 9 bases separated the two germline ends. CDR3 length: 15 residues. The germline gives CDR1 SGDLS, CDR2 YYNGEE. Written as DNA, the CDR3 is TGTGCCAGCAGCGTAGAGGCAGGAGCTAACTATGGCTACACCTTC. Encoded protein: CASSVEAGANYGYTF.

This rearrangement joins TRBV5-4 to TRBJ1-1; D is undetermined. Germline assignment: CDR1 SGHNT and CDR2 YYREEE (reference sequence). Trimming stripped 5 bases from V and 2 bases from J, with 10 bases between. The CDR3 spans 13 residues. The CDR3 loop is CASSLKINTEAFF. The CDR3 nucleotides are TGTGCCAGCAGTCTGAAGATCAACACTGAAGCTTTCTTT.

V is TRBV24-1 and J is TRBJ1-5; a possible D gene is TRBD1 (6 bases). The ends were cut back, 12 bases at V and 3 bases at J, with 14 bases in the middle. Germline V gives CDR1 KGHDR, CDR2 SFDVKD. This CDR3 has 13 amino acids. CDR3 loop: CAADSGLNQPQHF. As DNA, the CDR3 is TGTGCCGCGGACAGTGGGCTCAATCAGCCCCAGCATTTT.

The V and J genes are TRBV6-6 and TRBJ2-1; 12 bases match TRBD2. V was clipped by 0 bases and J by 5 bases; unmatched bases: 2. The germline CDR1 and CDR2 sequences are MNHNY and SVGAGI (reference sequence). The CDR3 has 16 amino acids. The CDR3 DNA sequence: TGTGCCAGCAGTTACTCTACTAGCGGGGGGAACAATGAGCAGTTCTTC. Encoded protein: CASSYSTSGGNNEQFF.

This chain uses TRBV5-6 with TRBJ1-2; no reliable D call. Deletions cut 0 bases from V and 4 bases from J, with 7 bases between. The CDR3 is 13 residues long. Germline-derived CDR1 and CDR2 are SGHDT and YYEEEE. DNA of the CDR3: TGTGCCAGCAGCTTGGTGACCAGCTATGGCTACACCTTC. Translation gives CASSLVTSYGYTF. Based on the CDR3 plus reference TRBV5-6 and TRBJ1-2, the full variable domain is DAGVTQSPTHLIKTRGQQVTLRCSPKSGHDTVSWYQQALGQGPQFIFQYYEEEERQRGNFPDRFSGHQFPNYSSELNVNALLLGDSALYLCASSLVTSYGYTFGSGTRLTVV.

The V and J genes are TRBV6-2 or TRBV6-3 and TRBJ1-2; maybe TRBD1 (6 bases). Germline V gene sequence: CDR1 MNHEY, CDR2 SVGEGT. The V end lost 5 bases, the J end lost 14 bases, and 18 bases lay between the germline ends. The CDR3 loop spans 12 amino acids. This chain's CDR3 is CASSDRTDLWTF. In DNA form, the CDR3 reads TGTGCCAGCAGTGACCGGACAGATCTGTGGACCTTC.

This chain links TRBV20-1 with TRBJ1-1; D is perhaps TRBD1 (6 bases). The CDR3 spans 17 residues. Deletions cut 0 bases from V and 5 bases from J, with 22 bases between. Germline-derived CDR1 and CDR2 are DFQATT and SNEGSKA (reference sequence). CDR3 loop: CSARDGGASTLYTEAFF. In DNA, the CDR3 is TGCAGTGCTAGAGATGGGGGGGCGAGCACCCTTTATACTGAAGCTTTCTTT.

This rearrangement joins TRBV7-2 to TRBJ2-3, with 7 bases aligning to TRBD1. Trimming removed 1 base from V and 0 bases from J; junction bases left unmatched: 1. The germline V gene encodes CDR1 SGHTA and CDR2 FQGNSA. The CDR3 contains 15 residues. This CDR3 reads CASSLEQGSTDTQYF. As DNA, the CDR3 is TGTGCCAGCAGCTTAGAACAGGGGAGCACAGATACGCAGTATTTT. The entire variable domain, with the rest obtained from reference TRBV7-2 and TRBJ2-3, is as follows: GAGVSQSPSNKVTEKGKDVELRCDPISGHTALYWYRQSLGQGLEFLIYFQGNSAPDKSGLPSDRFSAERTGGSVSTLTIQRTQQEDSAVYLCASSLEQGSTDTQYFGPGTRLTVL.

This clonotype was detected once. This rearrangement joins TRBV12-2 to TRBJ2-2; the table gives TRBD2 as D, unverified against the DNA. TRBV12-2 is a listed pseudogene. The CDR3 contains 17 residues. The CDR3 protein is CASRWTRRGPNTGELFF. CDR3 DNA: TGTGCAAGTCGTTGGACTAGGCGGGGGCCGAACACCGGGGAGCTGTTTTTT.

The chain links TRBV7-8 to TRBJ2-7; 8 nucleotides match TRBD1. The V gene end was trimmed by 7 bases and the J gene end by 1 base; junction bases not matched to a gene: 21. The CDR3 spans 19 residues. The germline CDR1 and CDR2 sequences are SGHVS and FQNEAQ. The CDR3 loop reads CASNLSPGQGGRPSYEQYF. The CDR3 bases are TGTGCCAGCAACCTGTCTCCAGGACAGGGTGGAAGGCCGTCCTACGAGCAGTACTTC.

The chain is built from TRBV3-1 and TRBJ2-7; D is possibly TRBD1 (6 bases). Germline V CDR1 and CDR2: LGHDT, YNNKEL (reference sequence). The V gene lost 4 bases and the J gene lost 2 bases, with 12 bases spanning the gap. The CDR3 length is 14 residues. CDR3 loop: CASSPFQGTYEQYF. The DNA of the CDR3 is TGTGCCAGCAGCCCCTTCCAGGGGACCTACGAGCAGTACTTC.

This sequence joins TRBV14 and TRBJ1-1; D is ambiguous. Trimming shortened V by 5 bases and J by 0 bases, and 13 bases separated the two germline ends. Looked up from germline, CDR1 is SGHDN and CDR2 is FVKESK. CDR3 length equals 15 residues. The CDR3 loop reads CASSLTTKMNTEAFF. For the CDR3, the DNA is TGTGCCAGCAGCTTGACAACTAAGATGAACACTGAAGCTTTCTTT.

V gene TRBV19 combines with J gene TRBJ1-1; TRBD1 matches 7 bases. The CDR3 runs 13 residues. Germline V gives CDR1 LNHDA, CDR2 SQIVND (reference sequence). Trimming cost V 7 bases and J 3 bases; bases outside gene matches: 5. DNA for the CDR3: TGTGCCAGTACCAACGGACAGGACACTGAAGCTTTCTTT. Protein: CASTNGQDTEAFF.

The V gene is TRBV7-2, the J gene TRBJ2-7; 7 nucleotides agree with TRBD2. J gave up 7 bases and V 5 bases, and 11 bases lay outside the gene matches. CDR1 and CDR2 (germline): SGHTA, FQGNSA. The length of the CDR3 is 14 residues. CDR3 loop: CASSHSGRGFEQYF. CDR3 nucleotides: TGTGCCAGCAGCCACTCGGGGAGGGGCTTTGAGCAGTACTTC. Complete variable domain (other parts from reference TRBV7-2 and TRBJ2-7): GAGVSQSPSNKVTEKGKDVELRCDPISGHTALYWYRQSLGQGLEFLIYFQGNSAPDKSGLPSDRFSAERTGGSVSTLTIQRTQQEDSAVYLCASSHSGRGFEQYFGPGTRLTVT.

The V and J genes are TRBV3-1 and TRBJ2-2; tentative D call: TRBD2 (6 bases). CDR3 size: 16 residues. V shed 1 base and J shed 5 bases, with 14 bases lying between them. Germline V lookup: CDR1 LGHDT, CDR2 YNNKEL (reference sequence). CDR3 in amino acids: CASSQASGVNTGELFF. CDR3 DNA sequence: TGTGCCAGCAGCCAAGCCTCGGGGGTAAATACCGGGGAGCTGTTTTTT.

The genes are TRBV3-1 and TRBJ2-5; D ambiguous. CDR3 length: 17 amino acids. The V gene's germline CDR1 is LGHDT and CDR2 YNNKEL (reference sequence). Trimming left V 1 base short and J 4 bases short, with 19 bases between. In nucleotides, the CDR3 is TGTGCCAGCAGCCAAGGTCGAGTCAGTGCCTTTGGAGAGACCCAGTACTTC. This encodes CASSQGRVSAFGETQYF.